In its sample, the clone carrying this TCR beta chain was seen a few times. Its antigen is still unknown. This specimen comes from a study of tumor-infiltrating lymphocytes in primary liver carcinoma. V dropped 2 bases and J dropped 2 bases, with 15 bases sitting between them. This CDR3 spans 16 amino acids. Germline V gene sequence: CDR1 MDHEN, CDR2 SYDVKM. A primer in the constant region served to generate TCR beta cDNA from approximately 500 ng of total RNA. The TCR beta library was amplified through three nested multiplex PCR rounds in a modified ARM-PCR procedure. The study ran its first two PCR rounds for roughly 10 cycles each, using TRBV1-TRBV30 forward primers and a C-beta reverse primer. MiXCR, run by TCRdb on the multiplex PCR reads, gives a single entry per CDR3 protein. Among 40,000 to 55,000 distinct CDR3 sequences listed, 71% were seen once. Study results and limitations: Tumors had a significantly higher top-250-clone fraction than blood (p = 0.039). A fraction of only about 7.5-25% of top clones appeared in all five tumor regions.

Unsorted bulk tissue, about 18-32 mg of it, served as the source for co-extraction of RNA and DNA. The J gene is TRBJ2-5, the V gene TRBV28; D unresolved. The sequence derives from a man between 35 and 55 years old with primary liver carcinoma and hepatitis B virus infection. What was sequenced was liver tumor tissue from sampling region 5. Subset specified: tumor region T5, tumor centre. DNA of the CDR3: TGTGCCAGCAGTTTACTGCCCAAGGGAACTCAAGAGACCCAGTACTTC. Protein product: CASSLLPKGTQETQYF.